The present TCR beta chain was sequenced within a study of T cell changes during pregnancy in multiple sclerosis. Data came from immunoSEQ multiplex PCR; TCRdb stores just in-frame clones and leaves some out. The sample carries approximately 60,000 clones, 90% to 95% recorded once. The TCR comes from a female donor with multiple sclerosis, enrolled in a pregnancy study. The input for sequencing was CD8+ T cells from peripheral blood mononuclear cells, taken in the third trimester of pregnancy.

The CDR3 DNA reads as TGTGCCACTTATACAGGGGAAGGTGGCAATCAGCCCCAGCATTTT. It codes for CATYTGEGGNQPQHF. The chain is built from TRBV10-3 and TRBJ1-5; 7 bases line up with TRBD1. The CDR3 runs 15 residues. Germline loops: CDR1 ENHRY, CDR2 SYGVKD. V was clipped by 10 bases and J by 2 bases; unmatched bases: 11.